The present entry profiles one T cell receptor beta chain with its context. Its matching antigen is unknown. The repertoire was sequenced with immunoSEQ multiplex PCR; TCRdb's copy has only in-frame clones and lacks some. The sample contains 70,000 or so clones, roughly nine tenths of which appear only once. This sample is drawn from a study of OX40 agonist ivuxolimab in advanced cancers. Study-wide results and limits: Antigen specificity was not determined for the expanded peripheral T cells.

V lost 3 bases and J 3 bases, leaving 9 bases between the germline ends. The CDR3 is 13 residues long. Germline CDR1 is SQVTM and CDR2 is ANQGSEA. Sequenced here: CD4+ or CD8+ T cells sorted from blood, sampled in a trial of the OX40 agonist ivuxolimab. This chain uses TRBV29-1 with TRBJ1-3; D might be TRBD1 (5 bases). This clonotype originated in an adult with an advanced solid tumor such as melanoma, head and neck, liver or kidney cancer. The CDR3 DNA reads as TGCAGCGTTGAGGGGGGGATTGGAAACACCATATATTTT. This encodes CSVEGGIGNTIYF.